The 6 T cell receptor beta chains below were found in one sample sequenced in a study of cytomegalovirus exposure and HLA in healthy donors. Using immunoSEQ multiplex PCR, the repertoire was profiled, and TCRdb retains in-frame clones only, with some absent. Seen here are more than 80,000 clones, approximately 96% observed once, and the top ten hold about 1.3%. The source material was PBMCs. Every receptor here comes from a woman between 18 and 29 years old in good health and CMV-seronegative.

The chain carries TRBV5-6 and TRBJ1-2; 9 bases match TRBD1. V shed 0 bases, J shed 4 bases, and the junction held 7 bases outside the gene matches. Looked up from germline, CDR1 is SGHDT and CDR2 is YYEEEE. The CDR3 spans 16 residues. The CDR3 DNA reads TGTGCCAGCAGCTTGGGGACAGGGGTAAATACCTATGGCTACACCTTC. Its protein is CASSLGTGVNTYGYTF.

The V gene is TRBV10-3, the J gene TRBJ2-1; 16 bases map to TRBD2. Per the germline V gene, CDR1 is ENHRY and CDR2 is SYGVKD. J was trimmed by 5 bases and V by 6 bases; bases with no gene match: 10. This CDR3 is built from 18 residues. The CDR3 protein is CAISEGGTSGRAHNEQFF. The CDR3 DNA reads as TGTGCCATCAGCGAGGGGGGGACTAGCGGGAGGGCCCACAATGAGCAGTTCTTC.

CDR3 residues: CASSLASGGTGELFF. The CDR3 DNA reads TGTGCCAGCAGCTTAGCGAGCGGGGGGACCGGGGAGCTGTTTTTT. V usage is TRBV11-3 and J usage is TRBJ2-2, with TRBD2 matching over 9 bases. This CDR3 comprises 15 residues. Germline V CDR1 and CDR2: SGHNT, YENEEA. Unmatched junction bases numbered 2, after V lost 1 base and J lost 5 bases.

The CDR3 DNA follows: TGTGCCAGCAGACCGGGACAGGGTCGAGAAAAACTGTTTTTT. Amino acids: CASRPGQGREKLFF. This rearrangement joins TRBV6-6 to TRBJ1-4; 9 nucleotides agree with TRBD1. V shed 6 bases, J shed 8 bases, and the junction held 7 bases outside the gene matches. Germline V lookup: CDR1 MNHNY, CDR2 SVGAGI (reference sequence). The length of the CDR3 is 14 residues.

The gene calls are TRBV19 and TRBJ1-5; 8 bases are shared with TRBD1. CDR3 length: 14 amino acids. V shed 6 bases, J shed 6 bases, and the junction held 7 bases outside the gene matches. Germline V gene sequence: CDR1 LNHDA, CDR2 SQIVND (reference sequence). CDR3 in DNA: TGTGCCAGTAGGTTCCTGCAGGGGGCTCAGCCCCAGCATTTT. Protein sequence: CASRFLQGAQPQHF.

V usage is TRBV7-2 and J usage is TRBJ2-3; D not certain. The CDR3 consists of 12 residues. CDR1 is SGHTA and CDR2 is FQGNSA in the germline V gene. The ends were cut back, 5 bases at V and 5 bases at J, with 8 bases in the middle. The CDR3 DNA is TGTGCCAGCAGCCTTTTCAGAGATACGCAGTATTTT. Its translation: CASSLFRDTQYF.